The clone carrying this T cell receptor beta chain has just a few counts. Antigen: not known. This sample was taken from a study of blood T cells in healthy people across ages. PCR was performed a second time for about 7 to 11 cycles using a sample-barcoded 5' primer and a J-beta primer mix. One entry per CDR3 protein, called by TCRdb with MiXCR from the 5' RACE reads. The sample yields some 710,000 distinct CDR3 sequences, about 45% seen once. This CDR3 comprises 13 residues. Germline V gene sequence: CDR1 SGHKS, CDR2 YYEKEE (reference sequence). V lost 4 bases to trimming and J lost 4 bases, with 12 bases between them. Regarding the study as a whole: In long-lived donors, naive CD4+ cell counts and diversity exceeded those of aged donors.

Sequenced sample: blood. The receptor's source is a man older than 75 in good health. This chain joins TRBV5-5 and TRBJ2-7; D gene uncertain. CDR3 sequence reads: CASSPAARYEQYF. The CDR3 bases are TGTGCCAGCAGCCCCGCAGCCCGTTACGAGCAGTACTTC.